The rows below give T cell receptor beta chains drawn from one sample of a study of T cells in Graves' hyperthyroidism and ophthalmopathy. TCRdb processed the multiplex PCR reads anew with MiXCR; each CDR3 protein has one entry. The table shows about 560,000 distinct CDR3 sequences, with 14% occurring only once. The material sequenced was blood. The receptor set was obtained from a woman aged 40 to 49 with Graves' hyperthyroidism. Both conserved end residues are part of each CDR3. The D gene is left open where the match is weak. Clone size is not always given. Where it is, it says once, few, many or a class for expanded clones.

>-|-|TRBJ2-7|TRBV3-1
TGTGCCAGCAGCCATCAGGGGCATCTTTACGAGCAGTACTTC
CASSHQGHLYEQYF
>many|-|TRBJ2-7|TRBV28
TGTGCCAGCAGTTTACCCTCATCCGGGGGGCTTGGGTACGAGCAGTACTTC
CASSLPSSGGLGYEQYF
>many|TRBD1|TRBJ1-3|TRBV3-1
TGTGCCAGCAGCCCGGACAGGGATGGAAACACCATATATTTT
CASSPDRDGNTIYF
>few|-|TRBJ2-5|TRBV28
TGTGCCAGCAGTCCCGTCATTAGCGTGGACGGGACCCAGTACTTC
CASSPVISVDGTQYF
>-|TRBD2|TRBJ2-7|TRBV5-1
TGCGCCAGCAGCTGGACTAGCGGGAGTGCCTACGAGCAGTACTTC
CASSWTSGSAYEQYF
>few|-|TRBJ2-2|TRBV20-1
TGCAGTGCTACCGGGTACTCTGCCGCCGGGGAGCTGTTTTTT
CSATGYSAAGELFF
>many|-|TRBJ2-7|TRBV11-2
TGTGCCAGCAGCTTGTGGGGGCGGACCTACGAGCAGTACTTC
CASSLWGRTYEQYF
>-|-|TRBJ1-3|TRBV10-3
TGTGCCATCAGTGAGCAGGGCGCAAACACCATATATTTT
CAISEQGANTIYF
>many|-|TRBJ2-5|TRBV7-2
TGTGCCAGCAGACCACAGGGATACCGGCAGGAGACCCAGTACTTC
CASRPQGYRQETQYF
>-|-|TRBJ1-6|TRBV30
TGTGCCTGGTCCCAAGCGCGGGGAGCTCTCTATAATTCACCCCTCCACTTT
CAWSQARGALYNSPLHF
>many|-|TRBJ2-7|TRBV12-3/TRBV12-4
TGTGCCAGCACGGGGGCGACCGGCGAGCAGTACTTC
CASTGATGEQYF
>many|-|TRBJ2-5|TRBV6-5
TGTGCCAGCAGTTACTCGAAAGCCTTGCCTGAGATCCAGTACTTC
CASSYSKALPEIQYF
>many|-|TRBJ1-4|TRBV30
TGTGCCTGGAGTTATACTTCAACTAATGAAAAACTGTTTTTT
CAWSYTSTNEKLFF
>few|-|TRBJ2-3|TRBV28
TGTGCCCTAACCCCAGGGAACACAGATACGCAGTATTTT
CALTPGNTDTQYF
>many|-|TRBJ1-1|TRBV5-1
TGTGCCAGCAGCTTGGGAAGGGGTGGGCTGAACACTGAAGCTTTCTTT
CASSLGRGGLNTEAFF
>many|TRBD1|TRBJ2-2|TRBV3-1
TGTGCCAGCAGCCGCCAGGGACAGCACACCGGGGAGCTGTTTTTT
CASSRQGQHTGELFF
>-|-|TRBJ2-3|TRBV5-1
TGCGCCAGCAGCTCCCCTTCAGATACGCAGTATTTT
CASSSPSDTQYF
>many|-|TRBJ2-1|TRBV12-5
TGTGCTAGTGGTTTGGGAGCTTCCTACAATGAGCAGTTCTTC
CASGLGASYNEQFF
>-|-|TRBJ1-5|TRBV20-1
TGCAGTGCTAGAGATGGATCAGGGCCCCTACACAATCAGCCCCAGCATTTT
CSARDGSGPLHNQPQHF
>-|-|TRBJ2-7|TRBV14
TGTGCCGGCAGCCAAACTTACGAGCAGTACTTC
CAGSQTYEQYF
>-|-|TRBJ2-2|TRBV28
TGTGCCAGCAGTTTATGGAGCCAATCTAGTACCGGGGAGCTGTTTTTT
CASSLWSQSSTGELFF
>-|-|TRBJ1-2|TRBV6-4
TGTGCCAGCGCCGAAAGGGGAGGCTGCTATGGCTACACCTTC
CASAERGGCYGYTF
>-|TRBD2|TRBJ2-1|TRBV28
TGTGCCAGCAGCCAAGCGACTAGCGGCTACAATGAGCAGTTCTTC
CASSQATSGYNEQFF
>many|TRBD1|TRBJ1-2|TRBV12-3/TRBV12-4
TGTGCCAGCCGACAGGGAGCTAACTATGGCTACACCTTC
CASRQGANYGYTF
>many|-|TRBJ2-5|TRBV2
TGTGCCAGCAGTGAAATGGGTGAGACCCAGTACTTC
CASSEMGETQYF
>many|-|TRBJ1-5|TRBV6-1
TGTGCCAGCACACAAACTAGGGAACCAAATCAGCCCCAGCATTTT
CASTQTREPNQPQHF
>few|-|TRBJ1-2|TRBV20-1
TGCAGTGCTTCACCACTTACAGGGTTTAACTATGGCTACACCTTC
CSASPLTGFNYGYTF
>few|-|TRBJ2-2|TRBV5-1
TGCGCCAGCAAGGGGGGATCCAACACCGGGGAGCTGTTTTTT
CASKGGSNTGELFF
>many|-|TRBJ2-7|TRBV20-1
TGCAGTGCTAGTTTCCCTTACGAGCAGTACTTC
CSASFPYEQYF